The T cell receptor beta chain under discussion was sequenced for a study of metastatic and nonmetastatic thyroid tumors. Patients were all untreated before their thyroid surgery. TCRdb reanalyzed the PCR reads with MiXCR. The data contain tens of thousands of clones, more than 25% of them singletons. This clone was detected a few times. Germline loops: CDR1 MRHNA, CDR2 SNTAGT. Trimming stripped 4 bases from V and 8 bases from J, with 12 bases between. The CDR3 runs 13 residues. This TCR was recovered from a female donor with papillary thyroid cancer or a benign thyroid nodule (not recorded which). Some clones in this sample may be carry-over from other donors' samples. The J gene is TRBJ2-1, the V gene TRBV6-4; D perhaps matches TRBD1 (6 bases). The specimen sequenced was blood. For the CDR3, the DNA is TGTGCCAGCAGTGCCAACAGGGTGGATGAGCAGTTCTTC. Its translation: CASSANRVDEQFF.